This entry describes one T cell receptor (beta chain). This specimen belongs to a study of T cell changes during pregnancy in multiple sclerosis. Unmatched junction bases numbered 19, after V lost 5 bases and J lost 10 bases. This CDR3 spans 17 amino acids. In germline, CDR1 is MGHRA, CDR2 YSYEKL. The protocol was immunoSEQ multiplex PCR, while the TCRdb copy is restricted to in-frame clones and leaves out a portion. The sample includes tens of thousands of clones, roughly 90% of them seen just once. The source of this sequence is a female donor with multiple sclerosis, enrolled in a pregnancy study. The sample in question was peripheral blood, obtained before pregnancy. This chain joins TRBV4-1 and TRBJ2-2; 7 positions match TRBD2. The CDR3 bases are TGCGCCAGCAGCATACCCCTAGGCAAGCGGGGTCAGGAGGAGCTGTTTTTT. As protein: CASSIPLGKRGQEELFF.